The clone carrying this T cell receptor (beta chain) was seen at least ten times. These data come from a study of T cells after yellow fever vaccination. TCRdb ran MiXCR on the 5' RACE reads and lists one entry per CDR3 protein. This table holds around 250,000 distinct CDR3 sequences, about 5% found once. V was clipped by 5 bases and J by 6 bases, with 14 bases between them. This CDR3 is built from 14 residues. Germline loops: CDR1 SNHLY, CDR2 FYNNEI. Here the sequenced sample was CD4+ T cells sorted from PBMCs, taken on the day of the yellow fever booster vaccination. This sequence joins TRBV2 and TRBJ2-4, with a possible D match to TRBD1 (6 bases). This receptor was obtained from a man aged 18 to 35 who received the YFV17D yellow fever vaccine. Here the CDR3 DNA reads TGTGCCAGCAGTAAGACAGGAGGAGGAAACATTCAGTACTTC. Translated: CASSKTGGGNIQYF.